This T cell receptor (beta chain) was observed in a study of blood T cell repertoires in COVID-19. This CDR3 comprises 12 residues. The V end was cut by 4 bases, the J end by 5 bases, with 8 bases between. The germline V gene encodes CDR1 SGHTA and CDR2 FQGNSA. The method was immunoSEQ multiplex PCR; TCRdb's version includes in-frame clones alone and lacks a portion of them. The data contain approximately 150,000 clones, about 84% of them seen just once; the ten biggest clones take up about 5.3%. This clone was seen a few times. Sequenced material: PBMCs or T cells enriched from blood (not recorded which). This chain links TRBV7-2 with TRBJ2-5; D remains unclear. This clonotype was obtained from a woman aged 40 to 49 with acute COVID-19. The CDR3 bases are TGTGCCAGCAGCTCCACATGGGAGACCCAGTACTTC. Residues: CASSSTWETQYF.